This is a list of T cell receptor beta chains from one sample in a study of CD8 T cells in ankylosing spondylitis. TCRdb used MiXCR to reprocess the 5' RACE reads, holding one entry per CDR3 protein. The sample has about 750,000 distinct CDR3 sequences; roughly 19% are singletons. The material sequenced was blood, either unsorted or a sorted T cell fraction (not recorded which). The receptors stem from a male donor with ankylosing spondylitis. Both conserved end residues are part of each CDR3. A D gene is named only where the DNA matches it firmly. Clone size is given for some rows only: seen once, a few or many times, or a class if the clone is expanded.

TRBV15	NA	TRBJ1-5	few	CATSRDVARDQPQHF
TRBV13	TRBD2	TRBJ2-1	NA	CASSYRTSDEQFF
TRBV20-1	NA	TRBJ2-1	NA	CSASYFGSSYNEQFF
TRBV20-1	TRBD1	TRBJ1-1	NA	CSAREETGVEAFF
TRBV20-1	TRBD1	TRBJ1-2	NA	CSAIAMGQGPLYGYTF
TRBV7-2	NA	TRBJ2-1	NA	CASSNYLLGEQFF
TRBV5-1	TRBD2	TRBJ2-1	many	CASSLELAGAKNEQFF
TRBV7-9	NA	TRBJ2-1	NA	CASSHGGSTNEQFF
TRBV20-1	NA	TRBJ2-3	NA	CSASPRTDTQYF
TRBV5-1	NA	TRBJ2-7	few	CASSLGGVSEQYF
TRBV4-3	NA	TRBJ2-7	NA	CASSQDRDSSTGQYF
TRBV20-1	TRBD2	TRBJ2-4	NA	CSARAAGTSGSKAKNIQYF
TRBV19	NA	TRBJ2-6	NA	CASSIPQGAGANVLTF
TRBV4-2	TRBD1	TRBJ1-3	few	CASSQGRQQGAQGNTIYF
TRBV7-6	TRBD1	TRBJ1-1	NA	CASSLDGQGAANTEAFF
TRBV4-1	TRBD2	TRBJ2-1	few	CASSRPSRGGPYNEQFF
TRBV7-2	NA	TRBJ2-7	few	CASSLGAGGFPYEQYF
TRBV20-1	NA	TRBJ2-1	few	CSATGLREMQFF
TRBV20-1	TRBD2	TRBJ2-1	NA	CSARVRTSGNYNEQFF
TRBV5-1	NA	TRBJ2-5	few	CASSGNQETQYF
TRBV6-1	NA	TRBJ1-5	NA	CASIVVTGNQPQHF
TRBV28	TRBD2	TRBJ2-2	few	CASSIGTSIGELFF
TRBV5-1	NA	TRBJ1-6	once	CASSLREQGRSPLHF
TRBV12-3/TRBV12-4	NA	TRBJ1-1	NA	CASTIQGTLGTEAFF
TRBV3-1	TRBD2	TRBJ2-7	NA	CASTQAGGRYEQYF
TRBV3-1	NA	TRBJ2-5	few	CASSQEGRETQYF
TRBV10-3	TRBD2	TRBJ2-2	many	CAISDGRVTNTGELFF
TRBV30	TRBD2	TRBJ2-2	NA	CAWSGTSGRPGELFF
TRBV12-3/TRBV12-4	NA	TRBJ1-1	few	CASSQTGVRTEAFF
TRBV20-1	NA	TRBJ1-2	few	CSAPNRDYGYTF
TRBV10-1	NA	TRBJ2-7	NA	CASSESPGGGKQYF
TRBV7-6	NA	TRBJ2-7	few	CASSLGGPGRGSYEQYF
TRBV28	NA	TRBJ1-4	NA	CASSGPQGSTNEKLFF
TRBV7-2	TRBD1	TRBJ1-5	NA	CASSLAQGLNQPQHF
TRBV7-8	NA	TRBJ2-2	few	CASRGAPETGELFF
TRBV18	NA	TRBJ2-1	NA	CASSPPIGGSYNEQFF
TRBV4-1	TRBD1	TRBJ2-2	few	CASSQALGTGNTGELFF
TRBV2	TRBD1	TRBJ1-4	NA	CASATERQGNEKLFF
TRBV5-1	NA	TRBJ1-1	few	CASSLAPDKNTEAFF
TRBV15	TRBD2	TRBJ2-7	NA	CATSRGGGTEQYF